This T cell receptor beta chain was identified in a study of blood T cell repertoires in COVID-19. Study as a whole: COVID-19 samples, acute and convalescent, were from the United States, Italy and Spain.

The CDR3 consists of 13 residues. The V gene lost 3 bases and the J gene lost 2 bases, with 8 bases spanning the gap. Germline V gene lookup returns CDR1 SGHNT and CDR2 YYREEE (reference sequence). Authors' data handling: Amplification of reference gene primers provided the estimated nucleated cell counts. The protocol was immunoSEQ multiplex PCR, while the TCRdb copy is restricted to in-frame clones and leaves out a portion. From that table come the V and J calls and clone size; the DNA was used to work out D and trimming. The sample yields 210,000 or so clones, under 80% seen once. This chain connects TRBV5-4 to TRBJ2-5; no firm D call. The sample comprised peripheral blood. The sequence was obtained from a man aged 50 to 59 who had recovered from COVID-19. The CDR3, as DNA: TGTGCCAGCAGCTCCCCGACACAAGAGACCCAGTACTTC. Its translation is CASSSPTQETQYF.